What follows are 23 T cell receptor beta chains derived from one specimen sequenced in a study of cytomegalovirus exposure and HLA in healthy donors. The method was immunoSEQ multiplex PCR; TCRdb's version includes in-frame clones alone and lacks a portion of them. The table includes over 150,000 clones, roughly 84% detected once. Material for sequencing was PBMCs. These receptors were collected from a woman in her twenties or thirties in good health and CMV-seropositive.

This chain joins TRBV2 and TRBJ1-3, with D possibly matching TRBD1 (6 bases). The V end lost 8 bases, the J end lost 0 bases, and 11 bases lay between the germline ends. CDR3 length: 14 residues. Germline V gene lookup returns CDR1 SNHLY and CDR2 FYNNEI. CDR3 sequence: CASGGATSGNTIYF. As DNA, the CDR3 is TGTGCCAGCGGGGGGGCCACCTCTGGAAACACCATATATTTT.

V and J are TRBV6-1 and TRBJ1-5; 7 nucleotides align to TRBD1. The CDR3 has 16 amino acids. Germline V CDR1 and CDR2: MNHNS, SASEGT. Trimming took 0 bases from V and 7 from J; bases not matched to a gene: 9. In DNA form, the CDR3 reads TGTGCCAGCAGTGAAGCGGGTAGAGGGGGCAGGCAGCCCCAGCATTTT. This sequence encodes CASSEAGRGGRQPQHF.

The genes are TRBV6-5 and TRBJ2-7, with 9 bases identical to TRBD1. The CDR3 sequence is 15 residues long. With V trimmed by 8 bases and J by 2 bases, 10 bases remained unmatched. Germline V gene lookup returns CDR1 MNHEY and CDR2 SVGAGI. DNA of the CDR3: TGTGCCAGCGGGCTCCGGGACAGGGTCCCCTACGAGCAGTACTTC. Its translation: CASGLRDRVPYEQYF.

The J gene is TRBJ2-1, the V gene TRBV6-1; 8 bases agree with TRBD2. V shed 7 bases, J shed 8 bases, and the junction held 7 bases outside the gene matches. CDR3 size: 13 residues. From germline, CDR1 is MNHNS and CDR2 SASEGT. The CDR3: CASIAGGWYEQFF. In DNA, the CDR3 is TGTGCCAGCATCGCGGGAGGATGGTATGAGCAGTTCTTC.

The rearrangement joins TRBV6-5 to TRBJ2-1; TRBD1 matches 11 bases. This CDR3 spans 14 amino acids. CDR1 and CDR2 (germline): MNHEY, SVGAGI. The V and J ends lost 6 bases and 2 bases, in that order; junction bases with no gene match: 0. This CDR3 reads CASRGQGAYNEQFF. The CDR3 nucleotides read TGTGCCAGCAGGGGACAGGGGGCCTACAATGAGCAGTTCTTC.

CDR3 bases: TGTGCCGGTTGTACAGGGGGCGCCTTGGGATTCTACGAGCAGTACTTC. Amino acid sequence: CAGCTGGALGFYEQYF. V gene TRBV6-4 combines with J gene TRBJ2-7; 9 bases agree with TRBD1. The trim removed 11 bases at V and 3 bases at J, leaving 17 bases unmatched. This CDR3 is built from 16 residues. In germline, CDR1 is MRHNA, CDR2 SNTAGT.

Comment on this clone: Other DNA sequences in the same sample also yield this CDR3. CDR3 coding DNA: TGCAGCGTTGCGACAGGGGTGAATCAGCCCCAGCATTTT. Amino acids: CSVATGVNQPQHF. The V call is TRBV29-1, the J call TRBJ1-5, with 8 bases lining up with TRBD1. Germline CDR1 SQVTM, CDR2 ANQGSEA. The CDR3 loop spans 13 amino acids. V shed 4 bases, J shed 4 bases, and the junction held 3 bases outside the gene matches.

The CDR3 is CASSVGGLAGDEQYF. The CDR3 DNA sequence: TGTGCCAGCAGCGTAGGGGGACTAGCGGGAGACGAGCAGTACTTC. The J gene is TRBJ2-7, the V gene TRBV9, with TRBD2 matching over 14 bases. V was pared by 0 bases and J by 5 bases, with 1 base of the junction left unmatched. The CDR3 is 15 residues long. The germline gives CDR1 SGDLS, CDR2 YYNGEE.

V gene TRBV9 combines with J gene TRBJ1-2; D not certain. V gave up 0 bases and J gave up 7 bases, with 10 bases separating them. Germline V gives CDR1 SGDLS, CDR2 YYNGEE. The CDR3 is made up of 13 amino acids. The CDR3 region has the DNA TGTGCCAGCAGCGTAGACCCGGGAGGTGGCTACACCTTC. Its translation is CASSVDPGGGYTF.

This chain connects TRBV18 to TRBJ2-3, with unresolved D. V lost 2 bases and J lost 0, with 6 bases in between. This CDR3 spans 14 amino acids. CDR1 is KGHSH and CDR2 is LQKENI in the germline V gene. The chain's CDR3 is CASSPDFSTDTQYF. CDR3 nucleotides: TGTGCCAGCTCACCAGACTTTAGCACAGATACGCAGTATTTT. The full variable domain, its missing parts supplied by reference TRBV18 and TRBJ2-3, is NAGVMQNPRHLVRRRGQEARLRCSPMKGHSHVYWYRQLPEEGLKFMVYLQKENIIDESGMPKERFSAEFPKEGPSILRIQQVVRGDSAAYFCASSPDFSTDTQYFGPGTRLTVL.

V gene TRBV6-5 combines with J gene TRBJ2-7, with D hard to call. There are 13 residues in the CDR3. Deletions cut 2 bases from V and 2 bases from J, with 7 bases between. The germline CDR1 and CDR2 sequences are MNHEY and SVGAGI. The CDR3 here is CASSYAATYEQYF. The CDR3 region has the DNA TGTGCCAGCAGTTACGCCGCGACCTACGAGCAGTACTTC.

The chain employs TRBV4-2 and TRBJ1-1, with a tentative D call TRBD1 (6 bases). The CDR3 consists of 15 residues. Per germline, CDR1 LGHNA and CDR2 YNFKEQ. V shed 3 bases and J shed 5 bases, with 16 bases lying between them. CDR3 residues: CASSQTRGGRTEAFF. The CDR3 DNA reads as TGTGCCAGCAGCCAGACCCGGGGGGGGCGGACTGAAGCTTTCTTT.

This clone has just a few counts. The V and J genes are TRBV5-1 and TRBJ1-1; tentative D call: TRBD1 (6 bases). The length of the CDR3 is 13 residues. The germline gives CDR1 SGHRS, CDR2 YFSETQ. Trimming stripped 0 bases from V and 6 bases from J, with 9 bases between. CDR3 sequence: CASSLDGGPEAFF. CDR3 nucleotide sequence: TGCGCCAGCAGCTTGGATGGGGGCCCTGAAGCTTTCTTT.

This clone was seen just once. J is TRBJ1-5 and V is TRBV5-6; TRBD1 agrees at 7 bases. Germline V gene lookup returns CDR1 SGHDT and CDR2 YYEEEE. V was pared by 4 bases and J by 6 bases, with 7 bases of the junction left unmatched. The CDR3 is 14 residues long. The CDR3 nucleotides read TGTGCCAGCAGCAGGGCAGGGGGTTTTCAGCCCCAGCATTTT. Translation: CASSRAGGFQPQHF.

This chain connects TRBV6-5 to TRBJ2-7, with D maybe TRBD1 (6 bases). The CDR3 is 14 residues long. Trimming removed 6 bases from V and 7 bases from J, with 19 bases in between. Per the germline V gene, CDR1 is MNHEY and CDR2 is SVGAGI. The DNA for the CDR3 is TGTGCCAGCAGCCGCGGTACAGGGTTTGGTGAGCAGTACTTC. This sequence encodes CASSRGTGFGEQYF.

The V gene is TRBV9, the J gene TRBJ2-3; a possible D gene is TRBD1 (6 bases). V was clipped by 0 bases and J by 0 bases, with 14 bases between them. Germline CDR1 SGDLS, CDR2 YYNGEE. This CDR3 comprises 17 residues. CDR3 protein: CASSVGVGGGSTDTQYF. The DNA of the CDR3 is TGTGCCAGCAGCGTAGGGGTAGGGGGTGGAAGCACAGATACGCAGTATTTT.

The chain recombines TRBV30 with TRBJ1-1; maybe TRBD1 (5 bases). Trimming shortened V by 4 bases and J by 4 bases, and 13 bases separated the two germline ends. Germline CDR1 reads GTSNPN; CDR2 reads SVGIG (reference sequence). The CDR3 is 13 residues long. In nucleotides, the CDR3 is TGTGCCTGGACTGTTGGGGGGGGCACTGAAGCTTTCTTT. Translation gives CAWTVGGGTEAFF.

The chain recombines TRBV9 with TRBJ1-4; 8 nucleotides agree with TRBD1. Trimming cost V 3 bases and J 4 bases; bases outside gene matches: 5. The CDR3 has 15 amino acids. Germline values: CDR1 SGDLS, CDR2 YYNGEE. The DNA of the CDR3 is TGTGCCAGCAGCGCCGGACAGGGCTATAATGAAAAACTGTTTTTT. Translation: CASSAGQGYNEKLFF. Filled out from reference TRBV9 and TRBJ1-4, the complete variable domain reads DSGVTQTPKHLITATGQRVTLRCSPRSGDLSVYWYQQSLDQGLQFLIQYYNGEERAKGNILERFSAQQFPDLHSELNLSSLELGDSALYFCASSAGQGYNEKLFFGSGTQLSVL.

V is TRBV28 and J is TRBJ2-7; D may be TRBD1 (6 bases). V lost 8 bases and J 2 bases, leaving 16 bases between the germline ends. CDR1 is MDHEN, CDR2 SYDVKM, per germline. This CDR3 contains 14 residues. CDR3 coding DNA: TGTGCCAGCGTCGGGGCAGGGGACACCTACGAGCAGTACTTC. Its protein product is CASVGAGDTYEQYF.

This rearrangement joins TRBV5-1 to TRBJ2-3; 13 bases agree with TRBD2. J gave up 4 bases and V 3 bases, and 11 bases lay outside the gene matches. This CDR3 comprises 18 residues. Germline loops: CDR1 SGHRS, CDR2 YFSETQ. The CDR3 nucleotides are TGCGCCAGCAGCTCCCAAGTATTTACTAGCGGGAGGGCAGATACGCAGTATTTT. Translating gives CASSSQVFTSGRADTQYF.

V and J are TRBV29-1 and TRBJ1-2; 7 bases match TRBD1. The V segment lost 3 bases and the J segment 6 bases; nucleotides outside the gene matches: 10. CDR3 length: 14 amino acids. Germline CDR1 reads SQVTM; CDR2 reads ANQGSEA. The CDR3 sequence: CSVEKGALVDGYTF. The CDR3 nucleotides are TGCAGCGTTGAGAAGGGGGCGCTGGTCGATGGCTACACCTTC.

Only one count was recorded for this clone. The gene calls are TRBV15 and TRBJ2-5, with TRBD1 as a possible D gene (6 bases). Germline CDR1 is LNHNV and CDR2 is YYDKDF (reference sequence). The CDR3 sequence is 15 residues long. Trimming removed 0 bases at V and 4 bases at J, with 12 bases between. The CDR3 nucleotides read TGTGCCACCAGCAGAGATCCGGCCAGGGGAGAGACCCAGTACTTC. Protein sequence: CATSRDPARGETQYF.

The rearrangement links TRBV6-5 to TRBJ2-7; 7 bases agree with TRBD1. The CDR3 length is 11 residues. The V segment lost 10 bases and the J segment 9 bases; nucleotides outside the gene matches: 9. Germline V gene data show CDR1 as MNHEY and CDR2 as SVGAGI. In nucleotides, the CDR3 is TGTGCCACCACGGACAGGTTCGCGCAGTACTTC. It translates to CATTDRFAQYF.